There are a few counts of the clone carrying this T cell receptor beta chain. Antigen: not known. TCR alpha and TCR beta cDNA libraries carrying sample barcodes and UMIs were produced by 5'RACE using constant-segment primers. One entry per CDR3 protein results from TCRdb running MiXCR on the 5' RACE reads. The sample holds 90,000 to 120,000 distinct CDR3 sequences; around 10% are singletons and the top ten take around 40%. Trimming left V 4 bases short and J 4 bases short, with 22 bases between. CDR1 is ENHRY, CDR2 SYGVKD, per germline. This CDR3 is 17 amino acids long. The record originates from a study of T-cell memory formation after mild COVID-19. Study-wide background: Most TCR clusters belonged to a single donor.

The study, taken as a whole, reports: Later expanders leaned CD4+, whereas clones that contracted between day 15 and 85 were balanced CD4/CD8. Detection of some responders pre-infection suggested pre-existing cross-reactive memory T cells participated.

The clonotype was recovered from a man aged 18 to 29 who had mild COVID-19 (a few samples of this study predate the infection). Cell type and time point are not known. Specimen: PBMCs or a T cell subset sorted from them (not recorded which). This chain connects TRBV10-3 to TRBJ2-5; either TRBD1 or TRBD2 may supply D (6 bases each). The DNA of the CDR3 is TGTGCCATCAGTGGACGCGGGGAGCTCCCGGGGGCAGAGACCCAGTACTTC. It codes for CAISGRGELPGAETQYF.